This entry is about one T cell receptor beta chain. Assay used: immunoSEQ multiplex PCR; TCRdb lists only in-frame clones, some missing. The sample includes 150,000 or so clones, over 80% of them seen just once. The V gene lost 4 bases and the J gene lost 3 bases, with 14 bases spanning the gap. CDR3 length: 15 amino acids. CDR1 is SGHTA, CDR2 FQGNSA, per germline. The data originate from a study of blood T cell repertoires in COVID-19. This chain links TRBV7-2 with TRBJ2-3; weak D call: TRBD2 (5 bases). The sequence came from a man in his 70s who had been exposed to COVID-19. The sample consisted of PBMCs or T cells enriched from blood (not recorded which). CDR3 loop: CASSSGVGRTDTQYF. The CDR3 DNA is TGTGCCAGCAGCTCCGGGGTCGGGCGGACAGATACGCAGTATTTT.